This T cell receptor beta chain emerged from a study of human versus mouse CDR3 diversity and MHC coevolution (TCRdb year 2017). Regarding the study in general: According to reports, the immunoSEQ assay can detect one in 200,000 T cells and keeps multiplex PCR amplification bias to a minimum. Across the mouse and human samples, each sample yielded between about 5.5 x 10^6 and 1.7 x 10^7 valid reads. Human naive CD4 T cell repertoires were used as a reference for TCR selection on multiple MHC II alleles and were compared with human-TCR-locus transgenic mice carrying single MHC II. Three healthy volunteer blood donors were included in the human cohort, with one aged 30 to 40, one aged 40 to 50 and one aged 60 to 69 at collection.

V is pruned by 0 bases and J by 7 bases, leaving 4 bases of the junction without a gene match. Sequences LGHNA (CDR1) and YNFKEQ (CDR2) are obtained from the germline V gene. From cysteine to phenylalanine, the CDR3 is 15 amino acids long. Solely the CDR3 DNA is kept, with 45 bases framed from the first base. Fluorescence-activated cell sorting was used to isolate naive CD4 T cells, defined as CD45RO-negative and CD62L-positive, from PBMCs. Each donor gave 50 to 65 ml of fresh peripheral blood, from which PBMCs were isolated by Ficoll density centrifugation. Sorting was performed on a FACSAria III instrument, with purity above 85% for all samples. Summary of the overall study and its limitations: iCHAO1 estimates gave humans the largest TCR beta repertoire, about 1.6 million clonotypes, attributed likely to selection by multiple MHC II molecules. Repertoire diversity was not considered directly comparable between humans and mice because human T cells were selected on about 6 MHC II alleles. On average, humans had more CDR3 deletions and insertions than mice, indicating greater exonuclease and TdT activity. Most of the three human donors showed the lowest clonal inequality scores among all compared groups.

On this clone: Its specific antigen is unknown. Within one base of it there is no much larger clone, and no base qualities were kept.

The QIAGEN blood and tissue kit was used to extract genomic DNA from sorted cells, and the DNA was quantified on a NanoDrop 1000. The immunoSEQ platform deep sequenced and quantified TCR alpha and beta chains by multiplex PCR of genomic DNA. The published analysis was carried out like this. TCR sequences were annotated using IMGT gene and region definitions. Out-of-frame rearrangements served as a stand-in for the preselection repertoire and were compared with in-frame clonotypes. The iCHAO1 estimator supplied with the immunoSEQ platform was used to estimate repertoire size. A Gini index based on the Lorenz curve was applied to in-frame amino acid clonotypes to measure clonal inequality. The intersect function in the R package tcR was used to count shared clonotypes, while the Jaccard index served to score similarity. V, J and V-J usage frequencies went into a principal component analysis run with the R prcomp function, with no normalization applied. TCRdb provides this immuneACCESS table in a form limited to in-frame rearrangements. Some clones are lacking; in checked studies, under half of them reflect an unresolved V gene, and why the rest are absent is not known. That table gives V, J and clone size, and the DNA gave D and trimming. For this sample the table gives about 77,000 clones, of which around 92% were detected only once. The biggest ten clones account for around 0.15% of the sample.

This TCR came from a person aged 30-70 years in good health. Here the chain combines TRBV4-2 and TRBJ2-1; TRBD2 lines up with 9 middle nucleotides. The material sequenced was naive CD4+ T cells from blood. In light of the paper, this sample's cell subset or site label describes: CD45RO-negative CD62L-positive naive CD4 T cells. This receptor carries the CDR3 CASSQEGLAFNEQFF. The DNA reads as follows: TGTGCCAGCAGCCAAGAGGGACTAGCTTTTAATGAGCAGTTCTTC.